This T cell receptor (beta chain) emerged from a study of cytomegalovirus exposure and HLA in healthy donors (TCRdb year 2017). With regard to the full study: An earlier analysis of 587 of the donors reported about 280 Gb of sequence data and 117 million unique TCR beta sequences obtained from around 170 million T cells. HLA typing included class I and class II loci at four-digit resolution. The number of donors typed differed by locus, with roughly 629-640 for A, B, C, DRB1 and DQB1, over 500 for DQA1, 600 to 610 for DPA1, and approximately 470 for DPB1. Along with the roughly 610-subject first cohort, a separate validation cohort of over 90 different subjects was used. On average, over 200,000 unique TCR beta nucleotide sequences were sequenced per donor among 350 to 400 genotyped donors of the cohort, with about 17% of those sequences being non-productive. A later genetic analysis used genome-wide SNP genotypes for about 60% of the roughly 700 donors, treating that subset as a discovery cohort. High-throughput TCR immunosequencing, statistical association of individual TCRs with disease status, and machine learning were combined to predict cytomegalovirus infection status. An early release that covered more than 550 HLA-typed donors contained about 300 gigabases of sequencing data and 80 million or so unique TCR sequences. To study patterns of TCR occurrence, a later analysis re-analyzed previously published TCR beta repertoires from 666 donors and added high-resolution HLA genotyping. Rather than drawing on any new phenotypic data, the later analysis identified candidate immune exposures from TCR beta sequences and the way those sequences occurred across donors. The study used immunosequencing to profile the T cell repertoires of approximately 690 subjects and linked those repertoires to cytomegalovirus serostatus. An earlier analysis of some 500 of the donors applied high-throughput TCR beta sequencing to assess whether each TCR beta V gene segment acted as functional or pseudogenic. Donor age, sex, ethnicity and CMV serostatus were compiled alongside the repertoire data. Among the roughly 380 genotyped donors, approximately 76% belonged to the genetic ancestry cluster associated with self-reported Caucasian donors. Several DR-DQ haplotypes were handled as single units for association and clustering because linkage in the cohort was strong. All discovery cohort repertoires had been generated using a single sequencing platform. The aim of the study was to test whether cataloging public T cell receptors could identify signatures of past pathogen exposure.

Library preparation employed the immunoSEQ multiplex PCR assay. A mixture of 60 forward primers for TCR Vbeta segments and 13 reverse primers for TCR Jbeta segments was used in the multiplex PCR. A multiplex PCR assay on genomic DNA amplified the CDR3 region of rearranged TCR beta genes. The Illumina HiSeq System was used to sequence the amplified TCR beta libraries as 87-base-pair reads. From the authors' description of their analysis: In a later analysis, approximately 74 million unique TCR beta chains were counted across the 650 to 750 repertoires, and about 9.9 million of these chains were shared by at least two donors. A nearest-neighbor algorithm error-corrected the raw reads and collapsed the reads into unique sequences, merging closely related sequences to remove PCR and sequencing errors. To assign V, D and J gene segments, CDR3 sequences were aligned to IMGT reference sequences. For a sequence to be retained, a match of at least six nucleotides was required to both a V gene segment and a J gene segment. Rearrangements were called productive when the CDR3 lacked stop codons and stayed in frame with V and J; all others were non-productive. Following IMGT convention, CDR3 was defined as the stretch from the second conserved V-encoded cysteine to the conserved J-encoded phenylalanine. The earlier analysis of fewer than 750 of the donors excluded sequences that lacked an unambiguous match to a single V gene segment. An earlier analysis of some 500 of the donors classified V segments as functional when productive rearrangements were above 56.7% and as segregating when the standard deviation between donors was above 5%. A statistical classification framework was built to diagnose cytomegalovirus status from the catalog of TCR beta chain sequences. In a later analysis, TCR nucleotide sequences were compared against IMGT/GENE-DB human TR gene sequences so that V and J genes could be assigned. Using the TCRdist pipeline, a later analysis assigned CDR3 sequences along with most-parsimonious VDJ recombination scenarios. A later analysis defined each TCR beta chain by its CDR3 amino acid sequence plus V-gene family, and excluded reads lacking a unique V-gene family. To address suspected cross-contamination and a sequencing artifact, a later analysis removed under 600 highly shared, low-generation-probability nucleotide sequences. A later analysis calculated a clonal expansion index for each public chain from normalized within-repertoire ranks of inferred template counts. A later analysis computed generation probabilities with a VDJ recombination model fitted to out-of-frame rearrangements, and checked the results against IGoR. A later analysis scored TCR-TCR, TCR-HLA and TCR-CMV co-occurrence with hypergeometric tests, applying a repertoire-size bias correction to TCR pairs. A later analysis estimated false discovery rates by permuting HLA or CMV assignments 20 times. In a later analysis, co-occurring TCRs were grouped with DBSCAN, and TCRdist sequence similarity was added when clustering was performed within HLA-allele-positive subsets. Co-occurrence clustering excluded repertoires with fewer than 30,000 or more than 120,000 public chains, plus five with anomalous nucleotide sharing. TCRdb holds this immuneACCESS table with in-frame rearrangements only. Some clones are missing; in checked studies, unresolved V genes explain under half, and the rest has no known cause. The D gene and trimming were derived from the DNA, and the V and J assignments and clone size from that table. The sample includes 220,000 or so clones, with about 78% observed a single time. The top ten hold approximately 3.8% of the sample.

On the study overall, not on this receptor specifically: The cohort was sequenced for TCR beta chains only, and without alpha or paired-chain data the features that could be detected were limited. The 87-base-pair reads could not distinguish some IMGT-functional V segments, including TRBV6-2 and TRBV6-3, so those segments were excluded. The authors suggested that the approach could potentially be extended to other disease states and immunological phenotypes. In both the original and validation cohorts, the classifier was reported to diagnose cytomegalovirus status with high specificity and sensitivity. CMV serostatus was the only immune exposure information available for the cohort. Compared with the roughly 710-donor mean, donors in an Asian-associated ancestry cluster had fewer N-insertions in productive TCRs, according to a later genetic analysis. When HLA alleles, especially DR and DQ, strongly co-occurred, TCR associations were difficult to assign to individual alleles. At a false discovery rate of 0.05, a later analysis linked 16,951 TCR beta sequences to specific HLA alleles. Correlated functional status among segregating V segments might be attributable to linkage disequilibrium, but an unknown experimental factor could not be ruled out. A further reported finding was that TCR beta sequences accurately predicted the HLA-A and HLA-B alleles for most subjects in the first cohort. The presence/absence analyses assumed that sequencing depth was roughly uniform across donors, and that assumption may not be true. The sequencing pipeline was judged likely to have produced a cluster of highly shared sequence variants as a technical artifact. Several of the top co-occurrence clusters appeared to be linked to parvovirus B19, influenza, CMV and Epstein-Barr virus, according to a later analysis. A few of the identified cytomegalovirus-associated TCR beta chains were confirmed in vitro to be specific for cytomegalovirus antigens. In an earlier analysis of more than 450 of the donors, most TCR beta V segments were observed in productive rearrangements about 90% or about 30% of the time, broadly matching IMGT annotations. The study gave a list of about 160 TCR beta chains associated with cytomegalovirus. In a later analysis, the rate of TCR association differed among HLA loci, with DRB1 alleles having the most associated TCRs and HLA-C alleles having the fewest. Because counts were too low, about 18 rarely observed V segments, including chromosome 9 orphons, were excluded from the earlier analysis of around 640 of the donors. Most TCR sequences were seen in very few donors, while some public TCRs were found in many individuals. An association between a missense DCLRE1C variant and V-gene and J-gene trimming of TCR beta chains was found in a later genetic analysis and replicated in an independent cohort. Most CMV-associated TCR beta chains appeared to be HLA-restricted in a later analysis, and the HLA associations seemed to be driven largely by CMV exposure. Because some donors lacked HLA typing at each locus, the association tests relied only on the typed subset. A later analysis found that HLA-associated TCR beta chains were more clonally expanded and had lower generation probabilities than equally common non-associated chains.

As regards this clone: It lacks a known antigen. No qualities accompany the bases; no much larger clone lies one base away.

The cohort was made up of 650 to 700 healthy bone marrow donors. At the time of sampling, all cohort members were nominally healthy, though unrecorded immune exposures were likely present. The donor tested CMV seronegative, placing the donor among the 352 seronegative members of the cohort. Each donor provided a peripheral blood sample, and peripheral blood mononuclear cells were used for TCR beta sequencing. Genomic DNA was extracted from the blood cell samples with the Qiagen DNeasy Blood Extraction Kit. CDR1 is given as MDHEN and CDR2 as SYDVKM, both from the germline V gene. The CDR3 runs 13 residues from the cysteine to the phenylalanine. Only the CDR3 portion is preserved as DNA: 39 bases, with reading frame beginning at the first base. The trim is 7 bases for V and 4 bases for J, with a gap of 12 bases between the germline ends.

The chain is made from TRBV28 and TRBJ2-3, with no confidently assigned D gene. The specimen was PBMCs. This sequence was found in a male donor in good health and CMV-seronegative. The nucleotides are TGTGCCAGCAAGGAGCGCTTCTCAGATACGCAGTATTTT. It is translated as CASKERFSDTQYF.